This T cell receptor beta chain is from a study of blood T cell repertoires in COVID-19. Sequenced by immunoSEQ multiplex PCR; TCRdb stores in-frame clones only, minus some. This sample carries about 210,000 clones, roughly 79% of them seen once, and the ten largest clones take 8% to 9.5%. The CDR3 runs 15 residues. Germline values: CDR1 SGHVS, CDR2 FQNEAQ. V was trimmed by 6 bases and J by 6 bases, leaving 20 bases between them. Sequenced input: PBMCs or T cells enriched from blood (not recorded which). The clonotype was recovered from a woman aged 50 to 60 with acute COVID-19. V gene TRBV7-8 combines with J gene TRBJ2-5; D may be TRBD1 (6 bases). DNA of the CDR3: TGTGCCAGCAGACCGCTTACAGGGTCAATAAAGACCCAGTACTTC. This translates into CASRPLTGSIKTQYF.